These 15 T cell receptor beta chains were all obtained from the same sample, sequenced in a study of blood T cell repertoires in COVID-19. Produced via immunoSEQ multiplex PCR; TCRdb's table is partial and in-frame only. This table has roughly 350,000 clones, approximately 87% appearing once. The sequencing sample was made of peripheral blood. The receptor source for this set is a woman aged 45-65 years with COVID-19, enrolled during active disease.

The chain is built from TRBV12-3 or TRBV12-4 and TRBJ2-7, with D unclear. V was trimmed by 5 bases and J by 7 bases, leaving 9 bases between them. This CDR3 spans 11 amino acids. The CDR3: CASSLTEEQYF. The CDR3 DNA sequence: TGTGCCAGCAGTCTAACGGAGGAGCAGTACTTC.

The chain couples TRBV27 to TRBJ2-3, with a weak D call TRBD1 (6 bases). This CDR3 is 16 amino acids long. Trimming shortened V by 1 base and J by 4 bases, and 15 bases separated the two germline ends. From germline, CDR1 is MNHEY and CDR2 SMNVEV (reference sequence). CDR3 loop: CASSLYPGHRSDTQYF. The CDR3 coding sequence is TGTGCCAGCAGTTTATATCCGGGACACCGATCAGATACGCAGTATTTT.

The rearrangement links TRBV5-1 to TRBJ1-1; D is ambiguous. CDR1 and CDR2 (germline): SGHRS, YFSETQ. The length of the CDR3 is 14 residues. V lost 0 bases and J lost 2, with 8 bases in between. The CDR3 is CASSLGHPNTEAFF. The CDR3 DNA is TGCGCCAGCAGCTTGGGGCACCCAAACACTGAAGCTTTCTTT.

V gene TRBV10-1 combines with J gene TRBJ1-1; TRBD1 agrees at 8 bases. CDR3 length: 16 amino acids. Trimming at V came to 8 bases and at J to 4 bases, leaving 15 bases not matched to a gene. CDR1 and CDR2 from the germline V gene are WNHNN and SYGVQD (reference sequence). The CDR3 reads CASRPSDRGALTEAFF. Here the CDR3 DNA reads TGCGCCAGCCGTCCCTCCGACAGGGGTGCCCTCACTGAAGCTTTCTTT.

This clone was seen once. The CDR3 loop reads CASSSRTSNEQFF. The CDR3 bases are TGTGCCAGCAGCTCGAGGACATCGAATGAGCAGTTCTTC. This chain uses TRBV11-2 with TRBJ2-1, with D perhaps matching TRBD1 (5 bases). Germline CDR1 is SGHAT and CDR2 is FQNNGV. Trimming removed 4 bases at V and 7 bases at J, with 11 bases between. The CDR3 is 13 residues long.

The V gene is TRBV9, the J gene TRBJ2-7; D is unresolved. V gave up 0 bases and J gave up 6 bases, with 10 bases separating them. The length of the CDR3 is 13 residues. CDR1 is SGDLS, CDR2 YYNGEE, per germline. CDR3 nucleotide sequence: TGTGCCAGCAGCGTAGGGCAGGTCAGCGAGCAGTACTTC. This translates into CASSVGQVSEQYF. Drawing the rest from reference TRBV9 and TRBJ2-7, the complete variable domain is DSGVTQTPKHLITATGQRVTLRCSPRSGDLSVYWYQQSLDQGLQFLIQYYNGEERAKGNILERFSAQQFPDLHSELNLSSLELGDSALYFCASSVGQVSEQYFGPGTRLTVT.

This chain links TRBV7-2 with TRBJ2-7, with a tentative D call TRBD2 (6 bases). CDR1 is SGHTA, CDR2 FQGNSA, per germline. Trimming stripped 2 bases from V and 5 bases from J, with 16 bases between. The CDR3 sequence is 15 residues long. As DNA, the CDR3 is TGTGCCAGCAGCTTATCTGGGGGGAAGGGGAACGAGCAGTACTTC. Its protein is CASSLSGGKGNEQYF.

The chain joins TRBV7-9 to TRBJ2-5; TRBD1 matches 7 bases. Germline V gene sequence: CDR1 SEHNR, CDR2 FQNEAQ (reference sequence). The CDR3 extends over 14 amino acids. Unmatched junction bases numbered 4, after V lost 2 bases and J lost 4 bases. Here the CDR3 reads CASSLLRTGETQYF. The CDR3 bases are TGTGCCAGCAGCTTACTCCGGACAGGAGAGACCCAGTACTTC.

CDR3 sequence reads: CASSQDMASGNQETQYF. The CDR3 DNA reads as TGCGCCAGCAGCCAAGATATGGCTAGCGGGAACCAAGAGACCCAGTACTTC. The chain employs TRBV4-1 and TRBJ2-5; the match to TRBD2 covers 9 bases. Trimming at V came to 0 bases and at J to 0 bases, leaving 5 bases not matched to a gene. Germline CDR1 and CDR2: MGHRA and YSYEKL. The CDR3 covers 17 residues.

The chain has TRBV27 and TRBJ1-2, with 8 bases identical to TRBD1. From germline, CDR1 is MNHEY and CDR2 SMNVEV (reference sequence). Trimming removed 3 bases from V and 7 bases from J; junction bases left unmatched: 7. The CDR3 covers 14 residues. The DNA of the CDR3 is TGTGCCAGCAGTTTCCTATCAGGGGGCACTGGCTACACCTTC. The encoded protein is CASSFLSGGTGYTF.

A single count supports this clone. V gene TRBV7-9 combines with J gene TRBJ1-3, with a possible D match to TRBD1 (5 bases). Germline lookup yields CDR1 SEHNR and CDR2 FQNEAQ (reference sequence). V was trimmed by 4 bases and J by 1 base, leaving 17 bases between them. CDR3 size: 17 residues. CDR3 loop: CASSSPGGLGSGNTIYF. CDR3 coding DNA: TGTGCCAGCAGCTCCCCGGGGGGTTTGGGTTCTGGAAACACCATATATTTT.

The chain combines TRBV3-1 (or the pseudogene TRBV3-2) with TRBJ2-7; TRBD1 is a possible D gene (6 bases). There are 15 residues in the CDR3. The V gene lost 6 bases and the J gene lost 0 bases, with 15 bases spanning the gap. Germline CDR1 LGHDT, CDR2 YNNKEL (reference sequence). CDR3 loop: CASREGQTSSYEQYF. CDR3 DNA sequence: TGTGCCAGCAGAGAAGGACAGACCAGCTCCTACGAGCAGTACTTC.

The chain links TRBV4-3 to TRBJ2-1, with TRBD1 matching 9 bases. The CDR3 consists of 19 residues. The V gene's germline CDR1 is LGHNA and CDR2 YSLEER. The V gene end was trimmed by 1 base and the J gene end by 0 bases; junction bases not matched to a gene: 10. The CDR3: CASSQVPQGAGASYNEQFF. The CDR3 nucleotides read TGCGCCAGCAGCCAAGTACCACAGGGGGCGGGAGCCTCCTACAATGAGCAGTTCTTC.

The V gene is TRBV6-6, the J gene TRBJ1-1, with 7 nucleotides matching TRBD1. Unmatched junction bases numbered 8, after V lost 5 bases and J lost 2 bases. This CDR3 has 15 amino acids. Germline loops: CDR1 MNHNY, CDR2 SVGAGI (reference sequence). CDR3 protein: CASSATGTANTEAFF. For the CDR3, the DNA is TGTGCCAGCAGTGCCACCGGGACAGCCAACACTGAAGCTTTCTTT.

The DNA of the CDR3 is TGTGCCAGCAGTTACCGGGGGGGGTTGGAGACCCAGTACTTC. This gives the protein CASSYRGGLETQYF. The genes are TRBV6-6 and TRBJ2-5, with TRBD2 matching 8 bases. From germline, CDR1 is MNHNY and CDR2 SVGAGI (reference sequence). CDR3 length: 14 residues. V lost 2 bases and J lost 5; bases outside the gene matches: 4.